This TCR beta chain was captured in a study of cytomegalovirus exposure and HLA in healthy donors. J was trimmed by 2 bases and V by 7 bases; bases with no gene match: 9. Germline V gives CDR1 MNHEY, CDR2 SMNVEV (reference sequence). The CDR3 loop spans 15 amino acids. A multiplex PCR was run with 60 Vbeta primers and 13 Jbeta primers. The assay was immunoSEQ multiplex PCR, and TCRdb's table has in-frame clones only and misses some. The profile shows 110,000 or so clones, 75% to 85% of them singletons. The chain joins TRBV27 to TRBJ2-7; 9 nucleotides align to TRBD2. This clonotype was sampled from a man younger than 35 in good health and CMV-seronegative. The specimen sequenced was PBMCs. CDR3 sequence: CASTPTSGAAYEQYF. CDR3 nucleotides: TGTGCCAGCACTCCGACTAGCGGAGCAGCCTACGAGCAGTACTTC.